The sequence of this T cell receptor (beta chain) was determined in a study of blood T cell repertoires in COVID-19. The overall study: Sites in the United States, Italy and Spain provided acute and convalescent COVID-19 samples. The analysed material was cDNA or gDNA that came from T cells, B-cell-depleted T cells, or PBMCs.

As handled by the study authors: Cell counts per sample came from amplifying reference gene primers. Sequenced by immunoSEQ multiplex PCR; TCRdb stores in-frame clones only, minus some. V and J calls and clone size are copied from that table; D and trimming were computed from the DNA. Here the sample spans about 390,000 clones, approximately 89% being singletons. One Seattle source followed patients from active infection through their disease course. The clonotype was recovered from an older woman with COVID-19, enrolled during active disease. The specimen was peripheral blood.

CDR3 coding DNA: TGTGCCAGCAGCTACCGACTAGCGGGGGGCCTCTCCTACGAGCAGTACTTC. Translating it yields CASSYRLAGGLSYEQYF. The rearrangement uses TRBV7-2 and TRBJ2-7, with 13 bases that match TRBD2. The CDR3 is made up of 17 amino acids. Unmatched junction bases numbered 6, after V lost 4 bases and J lost 0 bases. Germline V CDR1 and CDR2: SGHTA, FQGNSA. The full variable domain, its missing parts supplied by reference TRBV7-2 and TRBJ2-7, is GAGVSQSPSNKVTEKGKDVELRCDPISGHTALYWYRQSLGQGLEFLIYFQGNSAPDKSGLPSDRFSAERTGGSVSTLTIQRTQQEDSAVYLCASSYRLAGGLSYEQYFGPGTRLTVT.